These 27 T cell receptor beta chains came from one sample sequenced in a study of early T cells in non-severe SARS-CoV-2 infection. MiXCR, applied by TCRdb to the 5' RACE reads, yields one record per CDR3 protein. The data contain just over 95,000 distinct CDR3 sequences, approximately 9.9% of them seen just once; the ten biggest clones take up about 4.5%. The sequencing here drew on whole blood, taken at baseline. The receptor set was obtained from an adult who was a healthcare worker with PCR-confirmed SARS-CoV-2 infection or an uninfected control (not recorded which).

This clonotype was seen ten or more times. V and J are TRBV7-2 and TRBJ1-2, with TRBD1 matching 9 bases. The CDR3 is 14 amino acids. Germline V gene lookup returns CDR1 SGHTA and CDR2 FQGNSA. Losses at the gene ends were 5 bases for V and 8 bases for J; bases not matched to a gene: 9. The CDR3 loop reads CASSGGQGKDGYTF. CDR3 sequence (DNA): TGTGCCAGCAGCGGGGGACAGGGAAAGGACGGCTACACCTTC.

This clonotype occurred a few times. The J gene is TRBJ2-1, the V gene TRBV20-1; maybe TRBD1 (5 bases). The CDR3 contains 12 residues. The V gene's germline CDR1 is DFQATT and CDR2 SNEGSKA (reference sequence). Trimming cost V 3 bases and J 8 bases, with 11 bases left between them. The CDR3 region is CSASRQGYEQFF. CDR3 in DNA: TGCAGTGCTAGTAGGCAGGGCTATGAGCAGTTCTTC.

CDR3 bases: TGTGCCAGCAGCTCACCCGGGACTGGCCGACCCTACGAGCAGTACTTC. Protein: CASSSPGTGRPYEQYF. The chain employs TRBV13 and TRBJ2-7; D possibly corresponds to TRBD2 (6 bases). The germline CDR1 and CDR2 sequences are PRHDT and FYEKMQ (reference sequence). The CDR3 contains 16 residues. The V end was cut by 4 bases, the J end by 2 bases, with 18 bases between.

This clonotype has only a few counts. The J gene is TRBJ1-2, the V gene TRBV11-2; D uncertain. Germline CDR1 and CDR2: SGHAT and FQNNGV. The V end lost 0 bases, the J end lost 4 bases, and 6 bases lay between the germline ends. The CDR3 runs to 13 residues. The CDR3 DNA follows: TGTGCCAGCAGCTTAGAATCCGGCTATGGCTACACCTTC. Residues: CASSLESGYGYTF.

The rearrangement joins TRBV6-5 to TRBJ2-7; D gene uncertain. The V gene's germline CDR1 is MNHEY and CDR2 SVGAGI. Trimming removed 6 bases from V and 0 bases from J, with 9 bases in between. The CDR3 consists of 13 residues. In DNA form, the CDR3 reads TGTGCCAGCAGACGGGCAGCCTCCTACGAGCAGTACTTC. Translated, it gives CASRRAASYEQYF.

This sequence joins TRBV5-6 and TRBJ1-2, with D perhaps TRBD1 (5 bases). The germline CDR1 and CDR2 sequences are SGHDT and YYEEEE. V lost 1 base, J lost 1 base, and 8 bases lay in between. This CDR3 is 14 amino acids long. The CDR3 spells CASSLKGHNYGYTF. The CDR3 nucleotides read TGTGCCAGCAGCTTGAAGGGGCATAACTATGGCTACACCTTC.

The chain has TRBV7-2 and TRBJ2-3; D remains unclear. Per germline, CDR1 SGHTA and CDR2 FQGNSA. This CDR3 region has 14 residues. The V and J ends lost 4 bases and 2 bases respectively, with 10 bases between them. As DNA, the CDR3 is TGTGCCAGCAGCTCCCTTAGCTTCACAGATACGCAGTATTTT. Translation gives CASSSLSFTDTQYF. Variable domain in full (rest from reference TRBV7-2 and TRBJ2-3): GAGVSQSPSNKVTEKGKDVELRCDPISGHTALYWYRQSLGQGLEFLIYFQGNSAPDKSGLPSDRFSAERTGGSVSTLTIQRTQQEDSAVYLCASSSLSFTDTQYFGPGTRLTVL.

V and J are TRBV24-1 and TRBJ2-1; TRBD2 is a possible D gene (5 bases). CDR1 and CDR2 from the germline V gene are KGHDR and SFDVKD. Deletions cut 6 bases from V and 5 bases from J, with 25 bases between. The CDR3 spans 18 residues. The CDR3 protein is CATSKADGVANPNNEQFF. The DNA for the CDR3 is TGTGCCACCAGTAAGGCGGACGGGGTCGCCAATCCCAACAATGAGCAGTTCTTC.

The rearrangement uses TRBV2 and TRBJ2-2, with TRBD1 as a possible D gene (6 bases). The CDR3 has 15 amino acids. Germline CDR1 and CDR2: SNHLY and FYNNEI. V was clipped by 3 bases and J by 4 bases, with 12 bases between them. The chain's CDR3 is CASSDDSRGTGELFF. For the CDR3, the DNA is TGTGCCAGCAGTGACGACTCCAGGGGCACCGGGGAGCTGTTTTTT.

This clonotype was picked up many times. CDR3 nucleotide sequence: TGCAGTGCCCTACCAGGGGGGGGCTCCTCTGGAAACACCATATATTTT. Its translation is CSALPGGGSSGNTIYF. The chain uses TRBV20-1 and TRBJ1-3; 7 bases map to TRBD1. J gave up 0 bases and V 6 bases, and 11 bases lay outside the gene matches. This CDR3 is built from 16 residues. Looked up from germline, CDR1 is DFQATT and CDR2 is SNEGSKA (reference sequence).

The chain has TRBV2 and TRBJ2-2; D may be TRBD2 (5 bases). The ends were cut back, 6 bases at V and 6 bases at J, with 14 bases in the middle. The CDR3 covers 14 residues. Germline CDR1 and CDR2: SNHLY and FYNNEI. CDR3 in DNA: TGTGCCAGCAGGGAGGCCCGGGTAGCCGGGGAGCTGTTTTTT. Amino acid sequence: CASREARVAGELFF.

On this clonotype itself: At one end the junction does not follow the germline gene, possibly because of a read error. The chain recombines TRBV12-3 or TRBV12-4 with TRBJ2-4; maybe TRBD2 (5 bases). This CDR3 has 13 residues. In DNA, the CDR3 is TGTGCCGGCAGTTTTAGGCGGCGGGACATTCAGTACTTC. It specifies CAGSFRRRDIQYF.

This clonotype was found a few times. The chain employs TRBV11-3 and TRBJ2-2; 8 nucleotides line up with TRBD2. The V and J ends lost 1 base and 6 bases, in that order; junction bases with no gene match: 1. This CDR3 has 14 amino acids. The V gene's germline CDR1 is SGHNT and CDR2 YENEEA. The CDR3 bases are TGTGCCAGCAGCTTAGTGACTAGCGCCGGGGAGCTGTTTTTT. The encoded protein is CASSLVTSAGELFF.

The chain carries TRBV29-1 and TRBJ2-3, with D tentatively TRBD1 (5 bases). This CDR3 is built from 14 residues. Germline V lookup: CDR1 SQVTM, CDR2 ANQGSEA. V was pared by 6 bases and J by 6 bases, with 19 bases between. For the CDR3, the DNA is TGCAGCGTCGCCCCCCAGGGAACTCCCGATACGCAGTATTTT. It codes for CSVAPQGTPDTQYF.

There are a few counts of this clonotype. The genes are TRBV9 and TRBJ1-1, with D uncertain. The germline V and J ends were trimmed by 0 bases and 1 base, with 4 bases remaining between them. Per germline, CDR1 SGDLS and CDR2 YYNGEE. The CDR3 is 13 amino acids. CDR3 sequence (DNA): TGTGCCAGCAGCGTAGATCGGAACACTGAAGCTTTCTTT. This translates into CASSVDRNTEAFF.

In its sample, this clonotype was seen a few times. The rearrangement joins TRBV5-1 to TRBJ2-7; D gene ambiguous. Trimming stripped 0 bases from V and 6 bases from J, with 16 bases between. The CDR3 sequence is 15 residues long. The germline CDR1 and CDR2 sequences are SGHRS and YFSETQ. The CDR3 DNA follows: TGCGCCAGCAGCTTGGAGGGCAGTGAGGTATCCGAGCAGTACTTC. It translates to CASSLEGSEVSEQYF.

The V call is TRBV7-8, the J call TRBJ2-1, with 7 bases identical to TRBD1. The CDR3 spans 17 residues. The V segment lost 5 bases and the J segment 2 bases; nucleotides outside the gene matches: 12. Germline assignment: CDR1 SGHVS and CDR2 FQNEAQ. The CDR3 region is CASSRWTGANPYNEQFF. The DNA for the CDR3 is TGTGCCAGCAGCCGTTGGACAGGCGCCAACCCCTACAATGAGCAGTTCTTC.

The J gene is TRBJ2-2, the V gene TRBV11-2, with D possibly TRBD2 on 6 matching bases. Germline values: CDR1 SGHAT, CDR2 FQNNGV. Trimming stripped 5 bases from V and 8 bases from J, with 15 bases between. CDR3 length: 14 amino acids. The CDR3 protein is CASSRDLSKGELFF. The CDR3 DNA reads as TGTGCCAGCAGCCGGGACTTAAGCAAAGGGGAGCTGTTTTTT.

The chain has TRBV6-1 and TRBJ2-3; D is possibly TRBD1 (5 bases). With 8 bases removed from V and 7 bases from J, the gap between germline ends came to 10 bases. The germline gives CDR1 MNHNS, CDR2 SASEGT. The CDR3 runs 11 residues. The chain's CDR3 is CASARAYTQYF. CDR3 bases: TGTGCCAGCGCCAGGGCGTATACGCAGTATTTT.

This clonotype was observed at least ten times. The chain joins TRBV7-2 to TRBJ2-3; 12 bases line up with TRBD2. The V segment lost 3 bases and the J segment 4 bases; nucleotides outside the gene matches: 5. Germline lookup yields CDR1 SGHTA and CDR2 FQGNSA. The CDR3 covers 16 residues. The CDR3 protein is CASSFTSGGRSDTQYF. The DNA of the CDR3 is TGTGCCAGCAGCTTTACTAGCGGGGGGAGATCAGATACGCAGTATTTT. The whole variable domain, remainder taken from reference TRBV7-2 and TRBJ2-3, is GAGVSQSPSNKVTEKGKDVELRCDPISGHTALYWYRQSLGQGLEFLIYFQGNSAPDKSGLPSDRFSAERTGGSVSTLTIQRTQQEDSAVYLCASSFTSGGRSDTQYFGPGTRLTVL.

The rearrangement uses TRBV2 and TRBJ2-6; the D gene is possibly TRBD2 (5 bases). The CDR3 covers 13 residues. The germline gives CDR1 SNHLY, CDR2 FYNNEI. Trimming took off 8 bases at V and 4 bases at J, with 9 bases between the two ends. The chain's CDR3 is CASGSPGANVLTF. The CDR3 DNA sequence: TGTGCCAGCGGGAGCCCGGGGGCCAACGTCCTGACTTTC.

The gene calls are TRBV6-1 and TRBJ2-4; no clear D gene. Germline V lookup: CDR1 MNHNS, CDR2 SASEGT. Trimming pared 4 bases from V and 6 bases from J, leaving 10 bases between. The CDR3 totals 13 residues. For the CDR3, the DNA is TGTGCCAGCAGTGCTAGGATTTTAAACATTCAGTACTTC. The encoded protein is CASSARILNIQYF.

This clonotype has a handful of counts. The chain uses TRBV29-1 and TRBJ1-2; D is unclear. The CDR3 is made up of 12 amino acids. CDR1 is SQVTM, CDR2 ANQGSEA, per germline. Trimming shortened V by 7 bases and J by 1 base, and 10 bases separated the two germline ends. CDR3 residues: CSAGLFNYGYTF. CDR3 in DNA: TGCAGCGCTGGACTCTTTAACTATGGCTACACCTTC.

In its sample, this clonotype was seen many times. CDR3 bases: TGTGCCAGCAGCCAGGGGACAGGGCCGAACAATCAGCCCCAGCATTTT. Translating gives CASSQGTGPNNQPQHF. The chain is built from TRBV3-1 and TRBJ1-5; 9 bases are a match to TRBD1. The CDR3 is 16 residues long. V trimming: 3 bases; J trimming: 3 bases; junction bases outside the gene matches: 6. Germline V gives CDR1 LGHDT, CDR2 YNNKEL (reference sequence).

The chain recombines TRBV7-6 with TRBJ2-7; D gene ambiguous. Germline-derived CDR1 and CDR2 are SGHVS and FNYEAQ. Between the trimmed V and J ends, which lost 1 base and 3 bases, there was a span of 7 bases. This CDR3 has 13 amino acids. CDR3 loop: CASSLGEFYEQYF. The CDR3 bases are TGTGCCAGCAGCTTAGGAGAGTTCTACGAGCAGTACTTC.

J is TRBJ2-3 and V is TRBV10-3, with 11 bases fitting TRBD2. Germline V gene lookup returns CDR1 ENHRY and CDR2 SYGVKD. V lost 4 bases and J lost 4; bases outside the gene matches: 10. The CDR3 loop spans 17 amino acids. The CDR3 sequence: CAISGPPGLAASDTQYF. Written as DNA, the CDR3 is TGTGCCATCAGTGGCCCCCCGGGACTAGCGGCGTCAGATACGCAGTATTTT.

The table lists this clonotype with a few counts. The rearrangement uses TRBV19 and TRBJ2-3, with 9 positions matching TRBD1. The CDR3 extends over 13 amino acids. J lost 2 bases, V lost 11 bases, and 5 bases had no gene match. Germline V lookup: CDR1 LNHDA, CDR2 SQIVND (reference sequence). The CDR3 coding sequence is TGTGCCTGCCGGGACAGGGACACAGATACGCAGTATTTT. Amino acid sequence: CACRDRDTDTQYF.